This T cell receptor beta chain originates from a study of CXCR3-negative and CXCR3-positive naive CD8 T cells. The study's findings and limits: Whereas memory cells differed, naive CXCR3-negative and CXCR3-positive cells shared similar TRBV-TRBJ usage. Cryopreserved cells showed partially decreased CXCR3 expression, and most assays used fresh PBMCs.

UMI-labeled 5' RACE TRB cDNA libraries were prepared from the cells. From its re-call of the 5' RACE reads, TCRdb lists each CDR3 protein once, without DNA. This sample's table has about 41,000 distinct CDR3 sequences. CD45RO-CCR7+CD27+CD95- defined naive CD8+ T cells. With regard to this clonotype: What it recognizes is unknown.

Looked up from germline, CDR1 is SGHDN and CDR2 is FVKESK. The CDR3 loop spans 13 amino acids. This receptor was obtained from a human donor in good health. Some clones in this sample may be carry-over from other donors' samples. The V gene is TRBV14, the J gene TRBJ2-3. Sequenced: naive CXCR3- CD8+ T cells from blood. The subset is: CD45RO-CCR7+CD27+CD95- naive CD8+ T cells lacking CXCR3 (TNR3-). The chain's CDR3 is CASSQVFTDTQYF.